Listed here is a single TCR beta chain. Antigen: not known. Germline V CDR1 and CDR2: MNHNS, SASEGT. The junction had 8 bases not matched to a gene; V was cut back by 6 bases and J by 2 bases. The CDR3 totals 15 residues. This record comes from a study of cytomegalovirus exposure and HLA in healthy donors. On the study more broadly: Both the 95 to 150 validation repertoires and the approximately 640 first-cohort repertoires used the same platform, as reported by a later analysis. Findings and caveats of the study: Many donors carried some public TCRs, although rarity characterized most TCR sequences.

TCRdb's copy holds only in-frame clones and misses some; the assay was immunoSEQ multiplex PCR. The sample lists some 230,000 clones, 75% to 95% occurring once. The study drew the donors from its approximately 120-subject validation cohort, separate from the approximately 700-subject first cohort. The sequenced sample consisted of PBMCs. The TCR comes from a woman aged 18-30 years in good health and CMV-seronegative. The rearrangement joins TRBV6-1 to TRBJ2-7, with 9 bases lining up with TRBD1. For the CDR3, the DNA is TGTGCCAGCAGGACCGGACAGGGGAAGACCTACGAGCAGTACTTC. It is translated as CASRTGQGKTYEQYF.